Following are 8 T cell receptor beta chains from one sample sequenced in a study of blood T cell repertoires in COVID-19. Here immunoSEQ multiplex PCR was the method, and the copy in TCRdb shows in-frame clones only, minus some. The sample contains some 250,000 clones, roughly 80% of which appear only once. Sequencing was carried out using peripheral blood. These receptors were collected from a man in his 60s with acute or convalescent COVID-19.

The V gene is TRBV2, the J gene TRBJ2-7; 7 bases are a match to TRBD1. Trimming cost V 7 bases and J 5 bases; bases outside gene matches: 8. CDR1 and CDR2 (germline): SNHLY, FYNNEI. The CDR3 covers 13 residues. The DNA of the CDR3 is TGTGCCAGCAATAGACAGGGAAGAGACGAGCAGTACTTC. Translation: CASNRQGRDEQYF. The full variable domain, rest sourced from reference TRBV2 and TRBJ2-7, is EPEVTQTPSHQVTQMGQEVILRCVPISNHLYFYWYRQILGQKVEFLVSFYNNEISEKSEIFDDQFSVERPDGSNFTLKIRSTKLEDSAMYFCASNRQGRDEQYFGPGTRLTVT.

This chain connects TRBV6-1 to TRBJ1-2; 9 bases are shared with TRBD1. Germline CDR1 is MNHNS and CDR2 is SASEGT. With V trimmed by 0 bases and J by 4 bases, 6 bases remained unmatched. The CDR3 contains 16 residues. CDR3 loop: CASSEALMTGGYGYTF. DNA for the CDR3: TGTGCCAGCAGTGAAGCGTTGATGACAGGGGGCTATGGCTACACCTTC.

The chain joins TRBV10-3 to TRBJ2-5; D call uncertain. Per germline, CDR1 ENHRY and CDR2 SYGVKD. The CDR3 length is 13 residues. V lost 3 bases and J 5 bases, leaving 10 bases between the germline ends. CDR3 sequence reads: CAISDTGPETQYF. The DNA for the CDR3 is TGTGCCATCAGTGATACTGGGCCCGAGACCCAGTACTTC.

The sample holds a few counts of this clone. The chain is built from TRBV29-1 and TRBJ1-1; the match to TRBD1 covers 10 bases. The V gene end was trimmed by 2 bases and the J gene end by 0 bases; junction bases not matched to a gene: 12. Germline V CDR1 and CDR2: SQVTM, ANQGSEA. The CDR3 runs to 18 residues. The CDR3 sequence: CSVESLKPGQGMNTEAFF. CDR3 nucleotides: TGCAGCGTTGAATCTCTTAAACCGGGACAGGGGATGAACACTGAAGCTTTCTTT.

This rearrangement joins TRBV15 to TRBJ1-3; D call uncertain. The CDR3 runs 13 residues. V was cut by 0 bases and J by 8 bases, with 8 bases left in between. Germline assignment: CDR1 LNHNV and CDR2 YYDKDF (reference sequence). This CDR3 reads CATSREKRYTIYF. As DNA, the CDR3 is TGTGCCACCAGCAGAGAGAAGAGGTACACCATATATTTT.

V usage is TRBV6-5 and J usage is TRBJ2-7; 9 bases line up with TRBD1. The V gene's germline CDR1 is MNHEY and CDR2 SVGAGI. CDR3 length: 15 amino acids. Trimming removed 6 bases from V and 3 bases from J; junction bases left unmatched: 9. DNA of the CDR3: TGTGCCAGCAGCCTCGGACAGGGGAAGAGCTACGAGCAGTACTTC. It codes for CASSLGQGKSYEQYF.

The chain uses TRBV18 and TRBJ2-5, with 9 bases matching TRBD1. The junction had 4 bases not matched to a gene; V was cut back by 4 bases and J by 4 bases. CDR1 KGHSH and CDR2 LQKENI come from the germline V gene. The CDR3 sequence is 14 residues long. CDR3 residues: CASSQNRGRETQYF. The CDR3 DNA reads TGTGCCAGCTCACAAAACAGGGGGCGAGAGACCCAGTACTTC.

This rearrangement joins TRBV3-1 (or the pseudogene TRBV3-2) to TRBJ2-5; 11 nucleotides agree with TRBD1. Germline V gene data show CDR1 as LGHDT and CDR2 as YNNKEL (reference sequence). The CDR3 has 20 residues. Trimming cost V 0 bases and J 6 bases; bases outside gene matches: 18. CDR3 in DNA: TGTGCCAGCAGCCAAGAGAGGGGTTTTACCGGGACAGGGGGGGGTAAGACCCAGTACTTC. This gives the protein CASSQERGFTGTGGGKTQYF.